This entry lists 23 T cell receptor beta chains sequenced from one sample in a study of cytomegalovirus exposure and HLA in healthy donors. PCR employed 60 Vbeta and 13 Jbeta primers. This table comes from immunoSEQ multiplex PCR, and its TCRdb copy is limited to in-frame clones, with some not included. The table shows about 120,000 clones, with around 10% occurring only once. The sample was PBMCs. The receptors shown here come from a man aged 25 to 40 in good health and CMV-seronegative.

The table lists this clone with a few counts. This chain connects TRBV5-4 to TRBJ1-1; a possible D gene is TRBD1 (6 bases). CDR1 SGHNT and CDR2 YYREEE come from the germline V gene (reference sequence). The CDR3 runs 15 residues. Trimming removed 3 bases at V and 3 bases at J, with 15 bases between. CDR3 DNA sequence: TGTGCCAGCAGCTCAGAATCCGGGACACACACTGAAGCTTTCTTT. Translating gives CASSSESGTHTEAFF.

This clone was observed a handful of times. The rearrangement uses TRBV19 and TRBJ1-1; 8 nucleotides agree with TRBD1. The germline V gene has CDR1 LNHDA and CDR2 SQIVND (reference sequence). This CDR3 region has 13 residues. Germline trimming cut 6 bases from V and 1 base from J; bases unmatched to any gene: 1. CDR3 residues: CASRGTGNTEAFF. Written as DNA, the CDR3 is TGTGCCAGTAGAGGGACAGGGAACACTGAAGCTTTCTTT.

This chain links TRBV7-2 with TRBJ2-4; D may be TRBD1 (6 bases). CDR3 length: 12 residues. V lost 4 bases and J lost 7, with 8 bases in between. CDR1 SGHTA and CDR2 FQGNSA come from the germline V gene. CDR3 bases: TGTGCCAGCAGCTCCACAGGGAACATTCAGTACTTC. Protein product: CASSSTGNIQYF.

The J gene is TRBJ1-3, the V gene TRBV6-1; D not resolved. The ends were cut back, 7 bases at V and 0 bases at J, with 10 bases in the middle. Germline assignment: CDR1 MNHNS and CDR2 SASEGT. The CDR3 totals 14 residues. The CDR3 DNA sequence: TGTGCCAGCACCCCCGGGATCTCTGGAAACACCATATATTTT. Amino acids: CASTPGISGNTIYF.

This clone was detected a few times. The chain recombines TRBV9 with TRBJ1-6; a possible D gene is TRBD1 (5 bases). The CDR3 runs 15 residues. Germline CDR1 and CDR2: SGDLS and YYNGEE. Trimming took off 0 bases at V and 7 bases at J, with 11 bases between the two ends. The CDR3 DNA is TGTGCCAGCAGCGTAGACAGGATAGGCAATTCACCCCTCCACTTT. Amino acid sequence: CASSVDRIGNSPLHF.

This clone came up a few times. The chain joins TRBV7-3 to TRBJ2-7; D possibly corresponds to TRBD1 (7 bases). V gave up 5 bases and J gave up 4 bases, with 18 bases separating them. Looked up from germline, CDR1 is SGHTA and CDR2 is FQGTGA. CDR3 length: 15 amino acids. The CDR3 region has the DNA TGTGCCAGCAGCCACGGGACAGCCGGGGGTTACGAGCAGTACTTC. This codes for CASSHGTAGGYEQYF.

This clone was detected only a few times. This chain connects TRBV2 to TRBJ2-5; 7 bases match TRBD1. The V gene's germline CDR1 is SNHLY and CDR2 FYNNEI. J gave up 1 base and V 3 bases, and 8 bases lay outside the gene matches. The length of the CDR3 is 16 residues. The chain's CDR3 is CASSEVGTVGQETQYF. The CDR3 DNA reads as TGTGCCAGCAGTGAGGTTGGGACAGTCGGCCAAGAGACCCAGTACTTC.

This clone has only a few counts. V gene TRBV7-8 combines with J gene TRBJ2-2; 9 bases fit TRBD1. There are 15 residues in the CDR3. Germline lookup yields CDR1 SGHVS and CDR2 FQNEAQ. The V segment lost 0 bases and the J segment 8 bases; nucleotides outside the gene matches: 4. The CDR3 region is CASSLAGQGSGELFF. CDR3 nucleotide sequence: TGTGCCAGCAGCTTAGCGGGACAGGGAAGTGGGGAGCTGTTTTTT.

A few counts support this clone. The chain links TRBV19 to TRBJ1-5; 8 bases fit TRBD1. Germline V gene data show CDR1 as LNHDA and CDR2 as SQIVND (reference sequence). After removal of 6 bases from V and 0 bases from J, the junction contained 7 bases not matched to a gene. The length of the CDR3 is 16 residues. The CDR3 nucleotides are TGTGCCAGTAGGAATGGACAGGGCGATAGCAATCAGCCCCAGCATTTT. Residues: CASRNGQGDSNQPQHF.

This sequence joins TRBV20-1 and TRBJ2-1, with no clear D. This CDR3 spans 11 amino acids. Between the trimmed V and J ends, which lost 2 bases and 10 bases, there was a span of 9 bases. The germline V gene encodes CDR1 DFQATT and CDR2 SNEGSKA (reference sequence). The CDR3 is CSARFPSEQFF. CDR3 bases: TGCAGTGCTAGATTTCCGAGCGAGCAGTTCTTC.

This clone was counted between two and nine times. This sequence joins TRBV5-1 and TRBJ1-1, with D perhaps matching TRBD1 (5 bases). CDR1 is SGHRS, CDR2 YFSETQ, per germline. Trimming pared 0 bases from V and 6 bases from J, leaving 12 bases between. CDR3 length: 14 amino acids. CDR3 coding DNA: TGCGCCAGCAGCTTGGAGCAGGGAAACCCTGAAGCTTTCTTT. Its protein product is CASSLEQGNPEAFF.

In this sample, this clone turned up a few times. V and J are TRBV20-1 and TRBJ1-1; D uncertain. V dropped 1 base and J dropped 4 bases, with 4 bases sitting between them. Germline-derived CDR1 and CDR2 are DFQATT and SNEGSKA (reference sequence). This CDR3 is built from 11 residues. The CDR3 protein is CSARGATEAFF. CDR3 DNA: TGCAGTGCTAGAGGGGCCACTGAAGCTTTCTTT.

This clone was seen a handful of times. The DNA of the CDR3 is TGCGCCAGCAGCTTGCCCGGGGGAGGGAACACTGAAGCTTTCTTT. This translates into CASSLPGGGNTEAFF. V is TRBV5-1 and J is TRBJ1-1, with D possibly matching TRBD1 (5 bases). There are 15 residues in the CDR3. Germline V lookup: CDR1 SGHRS, CDR2 YFSETQ. V was cut by 1 base and J by 1 base, with 11 bases left in between.

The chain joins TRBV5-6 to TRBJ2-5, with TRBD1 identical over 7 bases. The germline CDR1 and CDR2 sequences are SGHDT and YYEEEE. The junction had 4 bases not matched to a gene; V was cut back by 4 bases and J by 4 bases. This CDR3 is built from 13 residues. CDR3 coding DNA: TGTGCCAGCAGCCCACAGGGGAGAGAGACCCAGTACTTC. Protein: CASSPQGRETQYF.

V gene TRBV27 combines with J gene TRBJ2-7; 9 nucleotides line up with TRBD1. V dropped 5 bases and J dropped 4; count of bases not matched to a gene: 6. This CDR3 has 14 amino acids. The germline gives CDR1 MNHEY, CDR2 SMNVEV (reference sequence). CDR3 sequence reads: CASSGGQGNYEQYF. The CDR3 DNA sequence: TGTGCCAGCAGTGGGGGACAGGGAAATTACGAGCAGTACTTC.

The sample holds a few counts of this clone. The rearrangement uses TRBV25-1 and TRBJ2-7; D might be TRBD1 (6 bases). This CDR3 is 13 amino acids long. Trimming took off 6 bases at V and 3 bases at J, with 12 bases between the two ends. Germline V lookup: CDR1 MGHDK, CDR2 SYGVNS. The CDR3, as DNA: TGTGCCAGCAGCGTAACAGGGTACTACGAGCAGTACTTC. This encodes CASSVTGYYEQYF.

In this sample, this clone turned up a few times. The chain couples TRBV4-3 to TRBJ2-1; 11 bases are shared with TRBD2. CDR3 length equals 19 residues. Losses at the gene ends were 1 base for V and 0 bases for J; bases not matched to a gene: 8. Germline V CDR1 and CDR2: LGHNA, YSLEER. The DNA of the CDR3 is TGCGCCAGCAGCCAAGGGGGGCTAGCGGGGGGTACCTCCTACAATGAGCAGTTCTTC. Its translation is CASSQGGLAGGTSYNEQFF.

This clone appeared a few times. CDR3 amino acids: CASSQGQGVNYGYTF. The CDR3 bases are TGTGCCAGCTCACAGGGACAGGGGGTCAACTATGGCTACACCTTC. V usage is TRBV18 and J usage is TRBJ1-2; TRBD1 aligns across 11 bases. Trimming took 4 bases from V and 2 from J; bases not matched to a gene: 3. Looked up from germline, CDR1 is KGHSH and CDR2 is LQKENI. The CDR3 is 15 residues long. The whole variable domain, remainder taken from reference TRBV18 and TRBJ1-2, is NAGVMQNPRHLVRRRGQEARLRCSPMKGHSHVYWYRQLPEEGLKFMVYLQKENIIDESGMPKERFSAEFPKEGPSILRIQQVVRGDSAAYFCASSQGQGVNYGYTFGSGTRLTVV.

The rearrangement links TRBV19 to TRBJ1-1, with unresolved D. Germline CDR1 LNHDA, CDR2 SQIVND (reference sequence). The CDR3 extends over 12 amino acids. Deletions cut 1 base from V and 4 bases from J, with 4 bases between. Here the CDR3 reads CASSIGLTEAFF. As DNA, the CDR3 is TGTGCCAGTAGTATAGGACTCACTGAAGCTTTCTTT.

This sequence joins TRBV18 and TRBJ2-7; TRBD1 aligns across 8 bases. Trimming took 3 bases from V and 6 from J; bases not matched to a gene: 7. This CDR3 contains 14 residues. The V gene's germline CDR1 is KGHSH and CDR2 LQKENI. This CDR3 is CASSPKDRGPEQYF. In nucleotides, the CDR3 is TGTGCCAGCTCACCGAAAGACAGGGGACCCGAGCAGTACTTC.

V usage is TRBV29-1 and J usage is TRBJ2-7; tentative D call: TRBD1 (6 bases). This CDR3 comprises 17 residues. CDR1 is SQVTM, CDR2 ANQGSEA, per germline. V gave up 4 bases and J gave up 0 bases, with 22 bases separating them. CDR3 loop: CSVGGLVEQGISYEQYF. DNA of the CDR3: TGCAGCGTTGGGGGTTTGGTTGAACAGGGAATCTCCTACGAGCAGTACTTC.

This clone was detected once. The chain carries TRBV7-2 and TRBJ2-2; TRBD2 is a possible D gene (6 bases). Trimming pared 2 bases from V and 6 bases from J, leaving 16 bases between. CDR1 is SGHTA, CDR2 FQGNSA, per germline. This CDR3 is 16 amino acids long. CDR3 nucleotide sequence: TGTGCCAGCAGCTTAACCCTTTCTAGGAGGGCCGGGGAGCTGTTTTTT. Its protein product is CASSLTLSRRAGELFF.

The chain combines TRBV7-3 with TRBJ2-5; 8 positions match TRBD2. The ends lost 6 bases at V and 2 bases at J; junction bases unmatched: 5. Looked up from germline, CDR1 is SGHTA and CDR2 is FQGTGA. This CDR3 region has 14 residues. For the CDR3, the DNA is TGTGCCAGCAGTCGGGAGGGGGGGCAAGAGACCCAGTACTTC. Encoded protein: CASSREGGQETQYF.